What follows are 32 T cell receptor beta chains derived from one specimen sequenced in a study of T cell clones after liver transplantation. The repertoire was sequenced with immunoSEQ multiplex PCR; TCRdb's copy has only in-frame clones and lacks some. The sample carries 40,000 to 65,000 clones, 84% recorded once. The source was CD4+ T cells from blood, collected before liver transplant. The origin of the receptors is a human donor who received a liver transplant.

The chain carries TRBV7-2 and TRBJ1-1; D is possibly TRBD1 (6 bases). V was shortened by 4 bases and J by 7 bases, with 19 bases between the two germline ends. Per the germline V gene, CDR1 is SGHTA and CDR2 is FQGNSA. The CDR3 totals 15 residues. This chain's CDR3 is CASSSMTGWGHEAFF. CDR3 DNA: TGTGCCAGCAGCTCAATGACCGGATGGGGGCATGAAGCTTTCTTT. Full variable domain (outside the CDR3, taken from reference TRBV7-2 and TRBJ1-1): GAGVSQSPSNKVTEKGKDVELRCDPISGHTALYWYRQSLGQGLEFLIYFQGNSAPDKSGLPSDRFSAERTGGSVSTLTIQRTQQEDSAVYLCASSSMTGWGHEAFFGQGTRLTVV.

On this clone: The germline gene is not matched at one end of the junction; a read error may be the cause. The gene calls are TRBV7-7 and TRBJ2-5; perhaps TRBD1 as D (6 bases). The germline V gene encodes CDR1 SSHAT and CDR2 FNYEAQ (reference sequence). The CDR3 extends over 14 amino acids. The CDR3 loop is CASSLEGVGETQYF. DNA of the CDR3: TGTGCTAGCAGCTTAGAGGGGGTGGGAGAGACCCAGTACTTC.

The gene calls are TRBV2 and TRBJ2-7; D is tentatively TRBD1 or TRBD2 (7 bases each). The germline V gene encodes CDR1 SNHLY and CDR2 FYNNEI. Trimming took off 6 bases at V and 6 bases at J, with 18 bases between the two ends. This CDR3 comprises 14 residues. CDR3 nucleotide sequence: TGTGCCAGCAGGGTACAGGGGAGGGTGCGCGAGCAGTACTTC. Residues: CASRVQGRVREQYF.

This chain connects TRBV5-1 to TRBJ1-1; TRBD1 matches at 7 bases. CDR3 length: 15 amino acids. The junction had 12 bases not matched to a gene; V was cut back by 6 bases and J by 4 bases. Germline V gives CDR1 SGHRS, CDR2 YFSETQ. Here the CDR3 DNA reads TGCGCCAGCACACACGATACAGGGGTGGGCACTGAAGCTTTCTTT. It is translated as CASTHDTGVGTEAFF.

This clone is a singleton in its sample. The genes are TRBV19 and TRBJ2-5; D perhaps matches TRBD2 (5 bases). This CDR3 comprises 13 residues. Germline CDR1 and CDR2: LNHDA and SQIVND (reference sequence). V lost 8 bases to trimming and J lost 5 bases, with 15 bases between them. CDR3 protein: CASARGLRETQYF. DNA for the CDR3: TGTGCCAGTGCCCGGGGTTTAAGGGAGACCCAGTACTTC.

This clone was counted only a few times. The chain joins TRBV5-1 to TRBJ1-3; possibly TRBD1 for D (5 bases). Trimming pared 4 bases from V and 5 bases from J, leaving 16 bases between. CDR1 is SGHRS and CDR2 is YFSETQ in the germline V gene. The CDR3 contains 15 residues. The CDR3 protein is CASSLGTSDRNTIYF. As DNA, the CDR3 is TGCGCCAGCAGCCTAGGGACCTCAGATCGAAACACCATATATTTT.

The chain's CDR3 is CASSQSNQPQHF. The CDR3 bases are TGTGCCAGCAGCCAGAGCAATCAGCCCCAGCATTTT. This rearrangement joins TRBV7-2 to TRBJ1-5; D unclear. Germline V CDR1 and CDR2: SGHTA, FQGNSA. The V end was cut by 5 bases, the J end by 1 base, with 3 bases between. The CDR3 has 12 amino acids.

The chain combines TRBV25-1 with TRBJ1-2, with 7 bases that match TRBD1. Looked up from germline, CDR1 is MGHDK and CDR2 is SYGVNS. This CDR3 is 12 amino acids long. V lost 6 bases, J lost 4 bases, and 2 bases stayed unmatched. CDR3 DNA sequence: TGTGCCAGCAGACAGGGGACCTATGGCTACACCTTC. It encodes CASRQGTYGYTF.

This clone has a single count. The V gene is TRBV20-1, the J gene TRBJ2-4, with D uncertain. Trimming left V 5 bases short and J 15 bases short, with 17 bases between. Germline lookup yields CDR1 DFQATT and CDR2 SNEGSKA (reference sequence). The CDR3 is made up of 11 amino acids. The DNA for the CDR3 is TGCAGTGCTGCCGGTTGGGCTGTTCGGTACTTC. Translation: CSAAGWAVRYF.

The chain joins TRBV19 to TRBJ1-1; D uncertain. CDR3 length equals 13 residues. Germline CDR1 and CDR2: LNHDA and SQIVND (reference sequence). V dropped 5 bases and J dropped 5 bases, with 12 bases sitting between them. The DNA of the CDR3 is TGTGCCAGTAGTCTTAGAGGTAGAACTGAAGCTTTCTTT. This gives the protein CASSLRGRTEAFF.

V usage is TRBV5-4 and J usage is TRBJ2-3; D not certain. The CDR3 length is 13 residues. Germline-derived CDR1 and CDR2 are SGHNT and YYREEE (reference sequence). V lost 4 bases and J 5 bases, leaving 11 bases between the germline ends. CDR3 DNA sequence: TGTGCCAGCAGCCGCATTTCTGGAGATACGCAGTATTTT. Its protein is CASSRISGDTQYF.

This chain joins TRBV6-5 and TRBJ1-1; weak D call: TRBD1 (6 bases). The germline CDR1 and CDR2 sequences are MNHEY and SVGAGI. CDR3 length: 14 amino acids. V lost 7 bases and J lost 4, with 16 bases in between. CDR3 protein: CASTKGGAVTEAFF. Here the CDR3 DNA reads TGTGCCAGCACGAAGGGGGGTGCGGTCACTGAAGCTTTCTTT.

This chain links TRBV7-9 with TRBJ2-5, with TRBD1 matching over 9 bases. The germline V gene encodes CDR1 SEHNR and CDR2 FQNEAQ (reference sequence). The CDR3 has 14 amino acids. The J segment lost 0 bases and the V segment lost 4 bases, leaving 0 bases of the junction unmatched. This CDR3 is CASSWTGDQETQYF. CDR3 nucleotide sequence: TGTGCCAGCAGCTGGACAGGGGACCAAGAGACCCAGTACTTC.

The chain recombines TRBV5-1 with TRBJ2-7; 9 bases match TRBD1. This CDR3 region has 16 residues. Germline CDR1 is SGHRS and CDR2 is YFSETQ. V shed 1 base and J 5 bases; nucleotides not matched to a gene: 10. The CDR3 loop reads CASSLFGDRVANEQYF. The DNA of the CDR3 is TGCGCCAGCAGCTTGTTCGGGGACAGGGTTGCCAACGAGCAGTACTTC.

As concerns this clone: The germline gene is not matched at one end of the junction; a read error may be the cause. The rearrangement uses TRBV7-7 and TRBJ2-2, with D unresolved. CDR3 length: 13 amino acids. Germline V gives CDR1 SSHAT, CDR2 FNYEAQ (reference sequence). CDR3 coding DNA: TGTGCTAGCAGCCCCCAGTCTCCCGGGGAGCTGTTTTTT. It specifies CASSPQSPGELFF. The complete variable domain, with remaining parts taken from reference TRBV7-7 and TRBJ2-2, reads GAGVSQSPRYKVTKRGQDVTLRCDPISSHATLYWYQQALGQGPEFLTYFNYEAQPDKSGLPSDRFSAERPEGSISTLTIQRTEQRDSAMYRCASSPQSPGELFFGEGSRLTVL.

V usage is TRBV5-1 and J usage is TRBJ1-4; D may be TRBD1 (6 bases). CDR1 SGHRS and CDR2 YFSETQ come from the germline V gene. The V gene lost 4 bases and the J gene lost 5 bases, with 15 bases spanning the gap. This CDR3 is 15 amino acids long. The CDR3 loop is CASSNLGAKNEKLFF. In DNA, the CDR3 is TGCGCCAGCAGCAACTTGGGGGCAAAGAATGAAAAACTGTTTTTT.

In this sample, this clone turned up a few times. The genes are TRBV4-3 and TRBJ2-5, with 16 positions matching TRBD2. This CDR3 region has 17 residues. Trimming took 4 bases from V and 4 from J; bases not matched to a gene: 6. Germline V lookup: CDR1 LGHNA, CDR2 YSLEER. The CDR3 coding sequence is TGCGCCAGCAGCCCGGGACTAGCGGGAGGGGGGCGAGAGACCCAGTACTTC. Its translation: CASSPGLAGGGRETQYF.

V gene TRBV25-1 combines with J gene TRBJ2-4; 7 positions agree with TRBD1. The CDR3 has 13 residues. The V gene end was trimmed by 6 bases and the J gene end by 4 bases; junction bases not matched to a gene: 3. Germline loops: CDR1 MGHDK, CDR2 SYGVNS. The CDR3 loop is CASSKQGKNIQYF. The CDR3 DNA is TGTGCCAGCAGCAAACAGGGGAAAAACATTCAGTACTTC.

This chain connects TRBV11-2 to TRBJ2-7; TRBD2 aligns across 12 bases. Germline CDR1 and CDR2: SGHAT and FQNNGV. The length of the CDR3 is 16 residues. With 6 bases clipped from V and 3 bases from J, the junction kept 9 bases outside the gene matches. The CDR3 here is CASRAGLAGIFYEQYF. CDR3 DNA: TGTGCCAGCAGGGCTGGACTAGCGGGGATTTTCTACGAGCAGTACTTC.

The chain couples TRBV7-6 to TRBJ2-1; 8 nucleotides agree with TRBD2. The V gene end was trimmed by 5 bases and the J gene end by 4 bases; junction bases not matched to a gene: 7. CDR3 length equals 15 residues. Germline-derived CDR1 and CDR2 are SGHVS and FNYEAQ. The CDR3 loop reads CASSPMRGAYNEQFF. DNA of the CDR3: TGTGCCAGCAGCCCCATGCGGGGGGCTTACAATGAGCAGTTCTTC. Combining the CDR3 with reference TRBV7-6 and TRBJ2-1 gives the whole variable domain GAGVSQSPRYKVTKRGQDVALRCDPISGHVSLYWYRQALGQGPEFLTYFNYEAQQDKSGLPNDRFSAERPEGSISTLTIQRTEQRDSAMYRCASSPMRGAYNEQFFGPGTRLTVL.

The chain combines TRBV5-1 with TRBJ1-5; TRBD1 matches 7 bases. The junction had 3 bases not matched to a gene; V was cut back by 0 bases and J by 6 bases. Germline CDR1 reads SGHRS; CDR2 reads YFSETQ. The CDR3 length is 14 residues. The CDR3 is CASSLGQGGQPQHF. DNA for the CDR3: TGCGCCAGCAGCTTGGGACAGGGCGGTCAGCCCCAGCATTTT.

Remarks on this clone: The junction differs from germline at one of its ends, possibly a read error. The chain uses TRBV2 and TRBJ2-7; D uncertain. Germline assignment: CDR1 SNHLY and CDR2 FYNNEI. The CDR3 consists of 12 residues. In DNA, the CDR3 is TGTGCCAGCAGCGAAGTAACCTACGAGCAGTACTTC. It is translated as CASSEVTYEQYF.

The V call is TRBV28, the J call TRBJ1-5; D gene uncertain. V gave up 8 bases and J gave up 0 bases, with 20 bases separating them. Per germline, CDR1 MDHEN and CDR2 SYDVKM. The CDR3 loop spans 17 amino acids. The DNA of the CDR3 is TGTGCCAGCCAATCCGGGGTAATGCGAGATAGCAATCAGCCCCAGCATTTT. Protein product: CASQSGVMRDSNQPQHF. Combining the CDR3 with reference TRBV28 and TRBJ1-5 gives the whole variable domain DVKVTQSSRYLVKRTGEKVFLECVQDMDHENMFWYRQDPGLGLRLIYFSYDVKMKEKGDIPEGYSVSREKKERFSLILESASTNQTSMYLCASQSGVMRDSNQPQHFGDGTRLSIL.

The V and J genes are TRBV5-6 and TRBJ2-4, with D perhaps TRBD1 (6 bases). Germline assignment: CDR1 SGHDT and CDR2 YYEEEE. This CDR3 comprises 17 residues. Trimming removed 7 bases at V and 1 base at J, with 21 bases between. In nucleotides, the CDR3 is TGTGCCAGCGGATTCACAACAGGGAACGGTGCCAAAAACATTCAGTACTTC. It encodes CASGFTTGNGAKNIQYF. The complete variable domain, with remaining parts taken from reference TRBV5-6 and TRBJ2-4, reads DAGVTQSPTHLIKTRGQQVTLRCSPKSGHDTVSWYQQALGQGPQFIFQYYEEEERQRGNFPDRFSGHQFPNYSSELNVNALLLGDSALYLCASGFTTGNGAKNIQYFGAGTRLSVL.

The chain joins TRBV9 to TRBJ2-5, with TRBD2 matching 9 bases. J gave up 7 bases and V 0 bases, and 10 bases lay outside the gene matches. This CDR3 has 16 residues. Per germline, CDR1 SGDLS and CDR2 YYNGEE. The chain's CDR3 is CASSVEFWTSVGTQYF. The CDR3 bases are TGTGCCAGCAGCGTAGAATTTTGGACTAGCGTCGGGACCCAGTACTTC.

This clone appeared a single time. The chain joins TRBV7-2 to TRBJ1-3, with D unresolved. Germline V CDR1 and CDR2: SGHTA, FQGNSA. V shed 1 base and J shed 4 bases, with 11 bases lying between them. The CDR3 loop spans 15 amino acids. This CDR3 is CASSLVGLWGNTIYF. Written as DNA, the CDR3 is TGTGCCAGCAGCTTAGTTGGATTGTGGGGAAACACCATATATTTT.

The CDR3 DNA sequence: TGTGCCAGCAGTTACGGGACCCAATACGAGCAGTACTTC. Translation: CASSYGTQYEQYF. The chain joins TRBV6-5 to TRBJ2-7, with D perhaps matching TRBD1 or TRBD2 (5 bases each). Trimming left V 2 bases short and J 4 bases short, with 9 bases between. CDR3 length equals 13 residues. The germline V gene encodes CDR1 MNHEY and CDR2 SVGAGI.

This clone was seen once. This rearrangement joins TRBV6-6 to TRBJ2-3; 12 bases line up with TRBD2. V lost 5 bases to trimming and J lost 7 bases; unmatched junction nucleotides: 10. The CDR3 contains 16 residues. Germline V gene lookup returns CDR1 MNHNY and CDR2 SVGAGI (reference sequence). CDR3 residues: CASSGRLAGEENTQYF. The CDR3 nucleotides read TGTGCCAGCAGTGGTAGACTAGCGGGAGAAGAAAATACGCAGTATTTT.

The chain links TRBV19 to TRBJ1-2; 7 bases map to TRBD1. Unmatched junction bases numbered 5, after V lost 4 bases and J lost 0 bases. This CDR3 region has 15 residues. In germline, CDR1 is LNHDA, CDR2 SQIVND (reference sequence). The CDR3 nucleotides read TGTGCCAGTAGTAAAAGACAGGGTTCTAACTATGGCTACACCTTC. Translating gives CASSKRQGSNYGYTF.

The chain combines TRBV2 with TRBJ2-7, with a tentative D call TRBD2 (5 bases). The CDR3 spans 13 residues. With 4 bases removed from V and 6 bases from J, the gap between germline ends came to 13 bases. Germline lookup yields CDR1 SNHLY and CDR2 FYNNEI. The CDR3 loop reads CASSGVGRGEQYF. The CDR3 nucleotides read TGTGCCAGCAGTGGGGTGGGGAGAGGCGAGCAGTACTTC.

This clone has a single count. The chain uses TRBV28 and TRBJ2-7; maybe TRBD2 (7 bases). Germline values: CDR1 MDHEN, CDR2 SYDVKM. Trimming stripped 9 bases from V and 5 bases from J, with 14 bases between. This CDR3 is built from 12 residues. The CDR3 sequence: CASQGGRDEQYF. CDR3 DNA: TGTGCCAGTCAAGGGGGGAGGGACGAGCAGTACTTC.

The genes are TRBV19 and TRBJ2-5; D uncertain. The CDR3 has 12 amino acids. Trimming removed 9 bases from V and 5 bases from J, with 13 bases in between. Per the germline V gene, CDR1 is LNHDA and CDR2 is SQIVND (reference sequence). The CDR3: CASAEDGETQYF. The CDR3 DNA follows: TGTGCCAGCGCAGAAGACGGGGAGACCCAGTACTTC.